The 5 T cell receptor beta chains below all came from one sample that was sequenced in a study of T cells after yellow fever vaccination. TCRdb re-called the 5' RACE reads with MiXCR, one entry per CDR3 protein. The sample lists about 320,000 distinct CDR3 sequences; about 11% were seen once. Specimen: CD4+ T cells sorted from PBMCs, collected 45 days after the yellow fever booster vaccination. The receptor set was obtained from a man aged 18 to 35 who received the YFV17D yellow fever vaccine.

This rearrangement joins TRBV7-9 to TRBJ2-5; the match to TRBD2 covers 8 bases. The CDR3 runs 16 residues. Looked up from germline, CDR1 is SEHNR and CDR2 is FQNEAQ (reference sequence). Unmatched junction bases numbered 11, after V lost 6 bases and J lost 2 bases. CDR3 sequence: CASRGTGSSGQETQYF. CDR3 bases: TGTGCCAGCAGGGGGACCGGGTCTAGCGGGCAAGAGACCCAGTACTTC. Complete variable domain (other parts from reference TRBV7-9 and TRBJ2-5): DTGVSQNPRHKITKRGQNVTFRCDPISEHNRLYWYRQTLGQGPEFLTYFQNEAQLEKSRLLSDRFSAERPKGSFSTLEIQRTEQGDSAMYLCASRGTGSSGQETQYFGPGTRLLVL.

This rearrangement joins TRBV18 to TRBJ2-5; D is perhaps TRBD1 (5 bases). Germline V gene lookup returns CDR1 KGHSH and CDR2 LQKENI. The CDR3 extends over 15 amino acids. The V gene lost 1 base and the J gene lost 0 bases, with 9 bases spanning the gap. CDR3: CASSPQQGNQETQYF. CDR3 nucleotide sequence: TGTGCCAGCTCACCACAGCAGGGTAACCAAGAGACCCAGTACTTC.

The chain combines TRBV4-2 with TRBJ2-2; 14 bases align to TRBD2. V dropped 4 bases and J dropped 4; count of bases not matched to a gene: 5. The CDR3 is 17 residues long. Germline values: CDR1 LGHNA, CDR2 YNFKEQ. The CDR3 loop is CASSPRLAGGPTGELFF. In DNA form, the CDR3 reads TGTGCCAGCAGCCCGCGACTAGCGGGGGGGCCCACCGGGGAGCTGTTTTTT.

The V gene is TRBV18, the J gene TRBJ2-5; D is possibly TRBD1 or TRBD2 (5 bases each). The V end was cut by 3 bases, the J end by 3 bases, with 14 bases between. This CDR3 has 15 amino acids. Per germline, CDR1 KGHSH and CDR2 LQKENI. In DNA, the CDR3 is TGTGCCAGCTCACCTCCGGGGACCCTTAAAGAGACCCAGTACTTC. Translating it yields CASSPPGTLKETQYF.

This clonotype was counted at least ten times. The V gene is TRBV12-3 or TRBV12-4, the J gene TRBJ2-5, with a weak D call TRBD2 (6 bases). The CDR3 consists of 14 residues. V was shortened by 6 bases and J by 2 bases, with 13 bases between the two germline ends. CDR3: CASRLNRGQETQYF. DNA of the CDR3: TGTGCCAGCAGACTAAACCGGGGGCAAGAGACCCAGTACTTC.